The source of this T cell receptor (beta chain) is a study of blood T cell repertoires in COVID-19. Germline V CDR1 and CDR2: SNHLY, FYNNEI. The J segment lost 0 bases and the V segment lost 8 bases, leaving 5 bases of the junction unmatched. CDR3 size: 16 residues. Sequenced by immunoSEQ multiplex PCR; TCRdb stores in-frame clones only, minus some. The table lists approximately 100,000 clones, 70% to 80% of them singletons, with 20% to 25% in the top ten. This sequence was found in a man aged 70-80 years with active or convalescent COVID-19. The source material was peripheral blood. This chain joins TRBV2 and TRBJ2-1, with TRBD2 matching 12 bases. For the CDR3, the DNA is TGTGCCAGCCGACTACTAGCGGGGGGCTCCTACAATGAGCAGTTCTTC. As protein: CASRLLAGGSYNEQFF.